This is a list of T cell receptor beta chains from one sample in a study of blood T cell repertoires in COVID-19. The data were produced by immunoSEQ multiplex PCR, yet TCRdb's version contains in-frame clones alone and is incomplete. The table lists 350,000 to 400,000 clones, 80% to 90% of them singletons, with approximately 1% in the top ten. Sequencing used PBMCs or T cells enriched from blood (not recorded which). Receptors were obtained from a man between 18 and 35 years old who had recovered from COVID-19. Both conserved end residues are part of each CDR3. The order of the fields is clone size, D gene, V gene, J gene, CDR3 DNA, CDR3 protein. The D gene is left open where the match is weak. Clone size is not always given. Where it is, it says once, few, many or a class for expanded clones.

abundance: -; d_gene: -; v_gene: TRBV2; j_gene: TRBJ2-5; CDR3nt: TGTGCCAGCAGTCAGGGTCAAGAGACCCAGTACTTC; CDR3aa: CASSQGQETQYF
abundance: -; d_gene: TRBD1; v_gene: TRBV9; j_gene: TRBJ2-7; CDR3nt: TGTGCCAGCAGCGGTACCGGGACAGCAGGGGAGCAGTACTTC; CDR3aa: CASSGTGTAGEQYF
abundance: once; d_gene: -; v_gene: TRBV19; j_gene: TRBJ1-1; CDR3nt: TGTGCCAGTAGTCTGGGTTTGGGGGAGGTAGTCCGCGAAGCTTTCTTT; CDR3aa: CASSLGLGEVVREAFF
abundance: -; d_gene: TRBD1; v_gene: TRBV7-9; j_gene: TRBJ1-4; CDR3nt: TGTGCCAGCAGCTTAGGACAGGGGGGTGAAAAACTGTTTTTT; CDR3aa: CASSLGQGGEKLFF
abundance: -; d_gene: TRBD1; v_gene: TRBV4-1; j_gene: TRBJ2-2; CDR3nt: TGCGCCAGCAGCCACGGACAGGGAAGGAACACCGGGGAGCTGTTTTTT; CDR3aa: CASSHGQGRNTGELFF
abundance: -; d_gene: -; v_gene: TRBV9; j_gene: TRBJ2-4; CDR3nt: TGTGCCAGATCCCCCGTCCCTTCGGGAAACATTCAGTACTTC; CDR3aa: CARSPVPSGNIQYF
abundance: -; d_gene: -; v_gene: TRBV5-1; j_gene: TRBJ1-5; CDR3nt: TGCGCCAGCAGCGTACAGCCGGATCAGCCCCAGCATTTT; CDR3aa: CASSVQPDQPQHF
abundance: once; d_gene: TRBD1; v_gene: TRBV9; j_gene: TRBJ1-1; CDR3nt: TGTGCCAGCAGCGTGCAGGGGGAGAACACTGAAGCTTTCTTT; CDR3aa: CASSVQGENTEAFF
abundance: -; d_gene: -; v_gene: TRBV10-3; j_gene: TRBJ1-2; CDR3nt: TGTGCCATCGTTAGGGACAAGAACTATGGCTACACCTTC; CDR3aa: CAIVRDKNYGYTF
abundance: once; d_gene: TRBD1; v_gene: TRBV2; j_gene: TRBJ2-7; CDR3nt: TGTGCCAGCAGGGGACAGGTTAGCTCCTACGAGCAGTACTTC; CDR3aa: CASRGQVSSYEQYF